The 29 T cell receptor beta chains in this list originate from one sample, sequenced in a study of cytomegalovirus exposure and HLA in healthy donors. Amplification used 60 Vbeta primers and 13 Jbeta primers. Here immunoSEQ multiplex PCR was the method, and the copy in TCRdb shows in-frame clones only, minus some. Here the sample spans about 78,000 clones, approximately 80% being singletons. The sequenced sample consisted of PBMCs. The receptor set was obtained from a woman in her forties or fifties in good health and CMV-seropositive.

On this clone: Other DNA variants within this sample encode the same CDR3. The chain recombines TRBV20-1 with TRBJ2-5, with no clear D. Germline loops: CDR1 DFQATT, CDR2 SNEGSKA (reference sequence). CDR3 size: 11 residues. With 2 bases removed from V and 3 bases from J, the gap between germline ends came to 4 bases. CDR3 nucleotides: TGCAGTGCTAGATCTGAAGAGACCCAGTACTTC. Its translation is CSARSEETQYF.

The gene calls are TRBV5-1 and TRBJ1-1, with 7 positions matching TRBD1. Trimming took 4 bases from V and 5 from J; bases not matched to a gene: 8. The CDR3 sequence is 14 residues long. CDR1 and CDR2 (germline): SGHRS, YFSETQ. As DNA, the CDR3 is TGCGCCAGCAGCCCCTATCGGACAGGAACTGAAGCTTTCTTT. It translates to CASSPYRTGTEAFF.

This clone has more than one count but fewer than ten. V gene TRBV27 combines with J gene TRBJ2-1, with 9 bases lining up with TRBD2. V lost 1 base to trimming and J lost 6 bases; unmatched junction nucleotides: 4. CDR1 and CDR2 (germline): MNHEY, SMNVEV (reference sequence). This CDR3 is built from 15 residues. The CDR3 loop reads CASSLFAGGPNEQFF. The CDR3 DNA follows: TGTGCCAGCAGTTTATTTGCGGGAGGGCCCAATGAGCAGTTCTTC.

The chain recombines TRBV9 with TRBJ2-5, with 12 bases lining up with TRBD2. The CDR3 runs 16 residues. Germline lookup yields CDR1 SGDLS and CDR2 YYNGEE. V was pared by 0 bases and J by 5 bases, with 5 bases of the junction left unmatched. The CDR3: CASSVGPSGGGETQYF. The CDR3 coding sequence is TGTGCCAGCAGCGTAGGCCCTAGCGGGGGGGGTGAGACCCAGTACTTC.

The chain couples TRBV9 to TRBJ2-1, with 10 bases aligning to TRBD2. There are 15 residues in the CDR3. Germline trimming cut 3 bases from V and 9 bases from J; bases unmatched to any gene: 9. The germline gives CDR1 SGDLS, CDR2 YYNGEE. CDR3 in amino acids: CASSASGSPGAEQFF. For the CDR3, the DNA is TGTGCCAGCAGCGCTAGCGGGAGTCCGGGTGCTGAGCAGTTCTTC.

This clone appeared a few times. The rearrangement joins TRBV11-3 to TRBJ2-3; D is undetermined. This CDR3 is 15 amino acids long. Germline V gives CDR1 SGHNT, CDR2 YENEEA. Trimming took off 0 bases at V and 6 bases at J, with 13 bases between the two ends. CDR3 nucleotides: TGTGCCAGCAGCTTAGATGCGGCATACGAGGATACGCAGTATTTT. This sequence encodes CASSLDAAYEDTQYF.

This chain links TRBV30 with TRBJ1-2; D unresolved. Trimming cost V 2 bases and J 9 bases, with 7 bases left between them. In germline, CDR1 is GTSNPN, CDR2 SVGIG (reference sequence). The CDR3 has 10 residues. In DNA, the CDR3 is TGTGCCTGGAGTTCGGAGCGCTACACCTTC. Protein product: CAWSSERYTF.

This chain joins TRBV19 and TRBJ2-1; 8 nucleotides match TRBD2. Germline values: CDR1 LNHDA, CDR2 SQIVND (reference sequence). V shed 3 bases and J 0 bases; nucleotides not matched to a gene: 10. The CDR3 loop spans 18 amino acids. CDR3 region: CASSIPGGALSSYNEQFF. The CDR3 nucleotides are TGTGCCAGTAGTATCCCGGGGGGGGCCTTAAGCTCCTACAATGAGCAGTTCTTC.

A note on this clone: One end of the junction is discordant with germline, which a read error may explain. The chain employs TRBV5-4 and TRBJ2-1, with 8 bases lining up with TRBD2. The CDR3 is made up of 13 amino acids. Germline values: CDR1 SGHNT, CDR2 YYREEE (reference sequence). The CDR3 sequence: CASNFRLVGGRIF. CDR3 bases: TGTGCCAGCAACTTTCGTCTAGTTGGCGGGAGGATCTTC.

The gene calls are TRBV28 and TRBJ2-7, with 8 bases matching TRBD1. This CDR3 is built from 11 residues. V trimming: 6 bases; J trimming: 7 bases; junction bases outside the gene matches: 2. CDR1 and CDR2 from the germline V gene are MDHEN and SYDVKM. CDR3 protein: CASRGQAEQYV. Here the CDR3 DNA reads TGTGCCAGCAGGGGACAGGCGGAGCAGTACGTC.

The chain carries TRBV18 and TRBJ2-3; D uncertain. The CDR3 spans 12 residues. V gave up 3 bases and J gave up 5 bases, with 6 bases separating them. From germline, CDR1 is KGHSH and CDR2 LQKENI. The CDR3 DNA reads as TGTGCCAGCTCACCTCTAGGAGATACGCAGTATTTT. Translation gives CASSPLGDTQYF.

The V call is TRBV6-1, the J call TRBJ1-4; D possibly corresponds to TRBD1 (6 bases). Per germline, CDR1 MNHNS and CDR2 SASEGT. The CDR3 is made up of 14 amino acids. Trimming stripped 1 base from V and 8 bases from J, with 11 bases between. The CDR3 is CASSEGTASEKLFF. The CDR3 DNA is TGTGCCAGCAGTGAAGGGACAGCAAGCGAAAAACTGTTTTTT.

The chain couples TRBV10-3 to TRBJ2-1; 10 nucleotides line up with TRBD2. CDR3 size: 16 residues. CDR1 and CDR2 from the germline V gene are ENHRY and SYGVKD. Trimming at V came to 0 bases and at J to 6 bases, leaving 5 bases not matched to a gene. Here the CDR3 reads CAISESPAGGINEQFF. For the CDR3, the DNA is TGTGCCATCAGTGAGTCGCCAGCGGGAGGGATCAATGAGCAGTTCTTC.

This clone was recorded once. The chain combines TRBV11-3 with TRBJ1-1; D is unresolved. Trimming pared 4 bases from V and 3 bases from J, leaving 12 bases between. Per germline, CDR1 SGHNT and CDR2 YENEEA. This CDR3 spans 14 amino acids. For the CDR3, the DNA is TGTGCCAGCAGCTCCTGGCCGGGATACACTGAAGCTTTCTTT. This translates into CASSSWPGYTEAFF.

V and J are TRBV7-9 and TRBJ2-7; possibly TRBD2 for D (5 bases). Trimming took off 3 bases at V and 6 bases at J, with 9 bases between the two ends. The CDR3 is 12 amino acids. Germline CDR1 SEHNR, CDR2 FQNEAQ (reference sequence). The CDR3 loop reads CASSLDEGEQYV. CDR3 bases: TGTGCCAGCAGCTTGGACGAGGGCGAGCAGTACGTC.

The chain couples TRBV2 to TRBJ2-3, with 11 bases identical to TRBD2. This CDR3 spans 15 amino acids. Unmatched junction bases numbered 6, after V lost 6 bases and J lost 4 bases. CDR1 and CDR2 from the germline V gene are SNHLY and FYNNEI. The CDR3 region has the DNA TGTGCCAGCAGGATTACTAGCGGGAGCCCAGATACGCAGTATTTT. Translating gives CASRITSGSPDTQYF.

The V call is TRBV19, the J call TRBJ1-2; unclear D gene. Germline CDR1 and CDR2: LNHDA and SQIVND (reference sequence). The CDR3 is made up of 14 amino acids. V was shortened by 6 bases and J by 5 bases, with 16 bases between the two germline ends. The CDR3 here is CASSTHQVPYGYTF. DNA for the CDR3: TGTGCCAGTAGCACTCATCAGGTCCCTTATGGCTACACCTTC.

The genes are TRBV2 and TRBJ1-3; 8 bases match TRBD1. CDR3 length equals 13 residues. The germline V gene encodes CDR1 SNHLY and CDR2 FYNNEI. V was clipped by 9 bases and J by 0 bases; unmatched bases: 1. CDR3 loop: CARTGVSGNTIYF. As DNA, the CDR3 is TGTGCCAGGACAGGGGTCTCTGGAAACACCATATATTTT.

The V and J genes are TRBV27 and TRBJ1-6; D is unresolved. The CDR3 sequence is 12 residues long. CDR1 is MNHEY, CDR2 SMNVEV, per germline (reference sequence). V was trimmed by 5 bases and J by 7 bases, leaving 6 bases between them. CDR3 loop: CASSPLNSPLHF. For the CDR3, the DNA is TGTGCCAGCAGTCCTCTAAATTCACCCCTCCACTTT.

This clone has a handful of counts. The chain carries TRBV2 and TRBJ1-5; D uncertain. The CDR3 has 13 amino acids. In germline, CDR1 is SNHLY, CDR2 FYNNEI. Trimming stripped 7 bases from V and 8 bases from J, with 15 bases between. CDR3 residues: CASTQNGIEPQHF. Here the CDR3 DNA reads TGTGCCAGCACCCAAAATGGCATCGAGCCCCAGCATTTT. Full variable domain (remainder filled in from reference TRBV2 and TRBJ1-5): EPEVTQTPSHQVTQMGQEVILRCVPISNHLYFYWYRQILGQKVEFLVSFYNNEISEKSEIFDDQFSVERPDGSNFTLKIRSTKLEDSAMYFCASTQNGIEPQHFGDGTRLSIL.

The genes are TRBV5-1 and TRBJ1-2; 7 nucleotides match TRBD1. Germline CDR1 reads SGHRS; CDR2 reads YFSETQ. CDR3 length: 15 amino acids. V trimming: 4 bases; J trimming: 5 bases; junction bases outside the gene matches: 11. The CDR3 nucleotides read TGCGCCAGCAGCCAAAACGTCGGGACAGCTTATGGCTACACCTTC. Translated: CASSQNVGTAYGYTF.

V gene TRBV7-9 combines with J gene TRBJ1-1; 10 bases are a match to TRBD1. Per germline, CDR1 SEHNR and CDR2 FQNEAQ (reference sequence). This CDR3 spans 15 amino acids. V trimming: 5 bases; J trimming: 6 bases; junction bases outside the gene matches: 9. The CDR3 nucleotides read TGTGCCAGCAGCGCACGGGACAGGGGTTGGCCTGAAGCTTTCTTT. This sequence encodes CASSARDRGWPEAFF.

The rearrangement links TRBV9 to TRBJ1-6, with D tentatively TRBD1 (5 bases). The germline gives CDR1 SGDLS, CDR2 YYNGEE. The CDR3 runs to 14 residues. The V end lost 0 bases, the J end lost 8 bases, and 9 bases lay between the germline ends. This CDR3 reads CASSVGPGHSPLHF. CDR3 nucleotide sequence: TGTGCCAGCAGCGTAGGGCCAGGGCATTCACCCCTCCACTTT.

The V gene is TRBV7-6, the J gene TRBJ2-3, with D perhaps TRBD1 (6 bases). CDR1 is SGHVS and CDR2 is FNYEAQ in the germline V gene. CDR3 size: 13 residues. V lost 1 base to trimming and J lost 7 bases, with 9 bases between them. CDR3: CASSLGQVNTQYF. The CDR3 coding sequence is TGTGCCAGCAGCTTAGGACAGGTGAATACGCAGTATTTT.

The gene calls are TRBV5-1 and TRBJ1-2; 9 bases align to TRBD1. Germline V lookup: CDR1 SGHRS, CDR2 YFSETQ. The CDR3 is 13 residues long. V lost 4 bases, J lost 2 bases, and 0 bases stayed unmatched. The CDR3 region is CASSGQGNYGYTF. The DNA of the CDR3 is TGCGCCAGCAGCGGACAGGGGAACTATGGCTACACCTTC.

This chain connects TRBV6-5 to TRBJ2-4; TRBD2 is a possible D gene (6 bases). The CDR3 is made up of 16 amino acids. Germline V CDR1 and CDR2: MNHEY, SVGAGI. V lost 3 bases and J lost 0, with 12 bases in between. CDR3 region: CASSYGSGLAKNIQYF. CDR3 in DNA: TGTGCCAGCAGTTATGGTAGCGGTCTAGCCAAAAACATTCAGTACTTC.

The chain joins TRBV7-2 to TRBJ2-5; no clear D. The germline V gene encodes CDR1 SGHTA and CDR2 FQGNSA. Trimming shortened V by 8 bases and J by 1 base, and 11 bases separated the two germline ends. The CDR3 has 13 amino acids. The CDR3: CASLLPLQETQYF. The CDR3 DNA reads TGTGCCAGCCTCCTCCCCCTCCAAGAGACCCAGTACTTC.

The genes are TRBV9 and TRBJ1-2; TRBD1 is a possible D gene (5 bases). The CDR3 loop spans 13 amino acids. The V end lost 0 bases, the J end lost 3 bases, and 6 bases lay between the germline ends. Germline CDR1 SGDLS, CDR2 YYNGEE. CDR3 nucleotides: TGTGCCAGCAGCGTAGAACAGGACTATGGCTACACCTTC. This codes for CASSVEQDYGYTF.

The chain recombines TRBV6-1 with TRBJ2-1, with TRBD2 identical over 11 bases. CDR3 length: 15 residues. Germline V gene data show CDR1 as MNHNS and CDR2 as SASEGT. V was clipped by 3 bases and J by 7 bases; unmatched bases: 5. CDR3 region: CASSESSGGMNEQFF. Here the CDR3 DNA reads TGTGCCAGCAGTGAGTCTAGCGGGGGGATGAATGAGCAGTTCTTC.